This T cell receptor (beta chain) was observed in a study of T cells after yellow fever vaccination. This clonotype appeared many times. Its antigen is still unknown. Study conclusions and caveats: Post-booster repertoires contained most primary-vaccination clones again (roughly 97% CD4, about 88% CD8). The CD4 and CD8 compartments had a small share of their clonotypes in common. Weaker overall was a secondary response that nonetheless peaked faster, on day 5 versus 15.

UMIs and a universal primer site were added when TCR cDNA was made by 5'RACE template switching. TCRdb re-derived calls from the 5' RACE reads in MiXCR, one entry per CDR3 protein. This table has approximately 240,000 distinct CDR3 sequences, approximately 3.6% appearing once. The CDR3 is 19 residues long. The J segment lost 4 bases and the V segment lost 4 bases, leaving 13 bases of the junction unmatched. Germline CDR1 and CDR2: SNHLY and FYNNEI. This specimen consisted of PBMCs, obtained 15 days after the yellow fever booster vaccination. The genes are TRBV2 and TRBJ2-5, with 15 bases that match TRBD2. The TCR sequence derives from a man between 18 and 35 years old who received the YFV17D yellow fever vaccine. CDR3 nucleotides: TGTGCCAGCAGTGGTCCGGGACTAGCGGGGGGTTCCGTCGGAGAGACCCAGTACTTC. Protein sequence: CASSGPGLAGGSVGETQYF.